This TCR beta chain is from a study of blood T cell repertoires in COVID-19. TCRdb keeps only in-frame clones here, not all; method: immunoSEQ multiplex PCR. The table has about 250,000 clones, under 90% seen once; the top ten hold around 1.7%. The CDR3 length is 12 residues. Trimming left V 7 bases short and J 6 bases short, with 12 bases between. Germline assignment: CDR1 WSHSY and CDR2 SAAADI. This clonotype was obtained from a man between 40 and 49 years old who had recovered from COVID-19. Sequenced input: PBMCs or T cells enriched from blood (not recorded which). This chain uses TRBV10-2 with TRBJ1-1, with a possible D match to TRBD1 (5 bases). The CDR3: CASIGGGPEAFF. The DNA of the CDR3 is TGCGCCAGCATCGGCGGGGGACCTGAAGCTTTCTTT.